These 19 T cell receptor beta chains share one sample of origin, sequenced in a study of shared clonotypes between healthy human individuals. TCRdb's copy holds only in-frame clones and misses some; the assay was immunoSEQ multiplex PCR. The sample records about 2.3 million clones, about 92% being singletons. Sample: naive CD4+ T cells from PBMCs. Documented subset: CD45RA+ positively selected. The receptors were gathered from a man between 18 and 29 years old in good health. Some clones in this sample may be carry-over from other donors' samples.

This chain joins TRBV29-1 and TRBJ1-1; 11 bases are shared with TRBD1. Germline V gives CDR1 SQVTM, CDR2 ANQGSEA. V was clipped by 7 bases and J by 1 base; unmatched bases: 8. The length of the CDR3 is 15 residues. The CDR3 loop reads CSALGQGVSNTEAFF. CDR3 DNA sequence: TGCAGCGCCTTGGGACAGGGGGTTTCGAACACTGAAGCTTTCTTT. Full variable domain (missing parts from reference TRBV29-1 and TRBJ1-1): SAVISQKPSRDICQRGTSLTIQCQVDSQVTMMFWYRQQPGQSLTLIATANQGSEATYESGFVIDKFPISRPNLTFSTLTVSNMSPEDSSIYLCSALGQGVSNTEAFFGQGTRLTVV.

The genes are TRBV5-1 and TRBJ1-1, with 8 bases matching TRBD1. There are 14 residues in the CDR3. With 6 bases clipped from V and 4 bases from J, the junction kept 8 bases outside the gene matches. Looked up from germline, CDR1 is SGHRS and CDR2 is YFSETQ. The CDR3: CASNTLTGGTEAFF. CDR3 bases: TGCGCCAGCAACACGCTAACAGGGGGCACTGAAGCTTTCTTT.

The chain carries TRBV21-1 and TRBJ2-3; TRBD2, as called in the table, went unchecked against the DNA. TRBV21-1 is tagged as a pseudogene. This CDR3 comprises 17 residues. CDR3 loop: CASSKGRNPRGTDTQYF. In nucleotides, the CDR3 is TGTGCCAGCAGCAAAGGCCGGAACCCGCGGGGCACAGATACGCAGTATTTT.

The chain carries TRBV19 and TRBJ1-2; 8 bases are shared with TRBD1. The CDR3 loop spans 15 amino acids. The V and J ends lost 8 bases and 4 bases, in that order; junction bases with no gene match: 12. CDR1 and CDR2 (germline): LNHDA, SQIVND (reference sequence). CDR3 residues: CASFGDRPRGYGYTF. In DNA form, the CDR3 reads TGTGCCAGTTTCGGGGACAGGCCTCGTGGCTATGGCTACACCTTC.

The chain has TRBV19 and TRBJ1-1; a weak D match, TRBD1 (5 bases). The germline CDR1 and CDR2 sequences are LNHDA and SQIVND (reference sequence). V lost 6 bases to trimming and J lost 4 bases, with 15 bases between them. The CDR3 consists of 14 residues. The CDR3 reads CASSQPGDGTEAFF. The CDR3 DNA reads as TGTGCCAGTAGCCAGCCGGGGGATGGCACTGAAGCTTTCTTT.

In this sample, this clone turned up a few times. The chain uses TRBV7-6 and TRBJ2-1, with D tentatively TRBD2 (6 bases). V lost 5 bases and J lost 6, with 11 bases in between. Per the germline V gene, CDR1 is SGHVS and CDR2 is FNYEAQ. This CDR3 contains 13 residues. Written as DNA, the CDR3 is TGTGCCAGCAGCGGGGAGGACCCCAATGAGCAGTTCTTC. Its protein is CASSGEDPNEQFF. Full variable domain (outside the CDR3, taken from reference TRBV7-6 and TRBJ2-1): GAGVSQSPRYKVTKRGQDVALRCDPISGHVSLYWYRQALGQGPEFLTYFNYEAQQDKSGLPNDRFSAERPEGSISTLTIQRTEQRDSAMYRCASSGEDPNEQFFGPGTRLTVL.

The genes are TRBV5-6 and TRBJ2-1; perhaps D is TRBD1 or TRBD2 (5 bases each). Trimming took off 4 bases at V and 0 bases at J, with 14 bases between the two ends. The germline V gene has CDR1 SGHDT and CDR2 YYEEEE. This CDR3 is built from 16 residues. The CDR3 DNA sequence: TGTGCCAGCAGCGACATCGGGGCTAGCTCCTACAATGAGCAGTTCTTC. Its protein is CASSDIGASSYNEQFF.

The chain couples TRBV5-1 to TRBJ2-5; D possibly corresponds to TRBD1 (5 bases). V was trimmed by 2 bases and J by 6 bases, leaving 26 bases between them. CDR1 is SGHRS and CDR2 is YFSETQ in the germline V gene. This CDR3 has 18 amino acids. The CDR3 loop reads CASSLSIRQTREWKTQYF. DNA of the CDR3: TGCGCCAGCAGCTTATCGATTAGACAGACCAGAGAATGGAAGACCCAGTACTTC.

The chain is built from TRBV7-3 and TRBJ2-5; D may match TRBD1 or TRBD2 (5 bases each). The CDR3 totals 14 residues. Trimming cost V 5 bases and J 2 bases, with 12 bases left between them. The V gene's germline CDR1 is SGHTA and CDR2 FQGTGA. CDR3 DNA sequence: TGTGCCAGCAGCCGGGGACCTTATCAAGAGACCCAGTACTTC. This encodes CASSRGPYQETQYF.

Only one count was recorded for this clone. This rearrangement joins TRBV29-1 to TRBJ1-2; D gene uncertain. V gave up 6 bases and J gave up 0 bases, with 8 bases separating them. The CDR3 sequence is 12 residues long. Germline CDR1 and CDR2: SQVTM and ANQGSEA. The CDR3 DNA reads as TGCAGCGTCACAGCGACTAACTATGGCTACACCTTC. It specifies CSVTATNYGYTF.

The J gene is TRBJ1-2, the V gene TRBV6-6; D is ambiguous. The CDR3 extends over 10 amino acids. CDR1 is MNHNY and CDR2 is SVGAGI in the germline V gene (reference sequence). CDR3 coding DNA: TGTGCTGCGAGTAACTATGGCTACACCTTC. It codes for CAASNYGYTF.

The chain links TRBV29-1 to TRBJ2-7, with 9 bases aligning to TRBD1. The germline V gene has CDR1 SQVTM and CDR2 ANQGSEA. With V trimmed by 7 bases and J by 2 bases, 6 bases remained unmatched. This CDR3 comprises 13 residues. CDR3 in DNA: TGCAGCGCCGGGACAGGGATCGCCTACGAGCAGTACTTC. Amino acid sequence: CSAGTGIAYEQYF.

The chain is built from TRBV28 and TRBJ2-2; D may be TRBD2 (6 bases). Trimming removed 8 bases from V and 0 bases from J, with 13 bases in between. Germline assignment: CDR1 MDHEN and CDR2 SYDVKM. The CDR3 runs 15 residues. The CDR3: CASGPGGTNTGELFF. The CDR3 bases are TGTGCCAGCGGACCCGGCGGGACGAACACCGGGGAGCTGTTTTTT.

The rearrangement links TRBV7-6 to TRBJ2-2; 7 bases fit TRBD1. The CDR3 consists of 17 residues. CDR1 and CDR2 (germline): SGHVS, FNYEAQ. V lost 5 bases, J lost 1 base, and 10 bases stayed unmatched. The CDR3 nucleotides read TGTGCCAGCAGCCCGAATCCGCAGGGGGAGAACACCGGGGAGCTGTTTTTT. It yields the protein CASSPNPQGENTGELFF.

The V gene is TRBV28, the J gene TRBJ2-1; D gene uncertain. The ends were cut back, 5 bases at V and 1 base at J, with 6 bases in the middle. Germline-derived CDR1 and CDR2 are MDHEN and SYDVKM. This CDR3 is built from 13 residues. Here the CDR3 reads CASSKGSYNEQFF. DNA of the CDR3: TGTGCCAGCAGTAAGGGTTCCTACAATGAGCAGTTCTTC.

The chain has TRBV21-1 and TRBJ2-7; the D segment call TRBD2 is taken from the table without a DNA check. TRBV21-1 is a pseudogene segment. This CDR3 comprises 18 residues. The CDR3: CASTKAPQGTSGSYEQYF. In DNA form, the CDR3 reads TGTGCCAGCACCAAAGCCCCCCAGGGGACTAGCGGGTCGTATGAGCAGTACTTC.

The chain uses TRBV4-3 and TRBJ2-2; no clear D gene. Germline CDR1 and CDR2: LGHNA and YSLEER. Trimming shortened V by 2 bases and J by 1 base, and 8 bases separated the two germline ends. This CDR3 comprises 15 residues. The CDR3 DNA reads TGCGCCAGCAGCCAACAGGTCCTGAACACCGGGGAGCTGTTTTTT. Amino acids: CASSQQVLNTGELFF.

The genes are TRBV6-6 and TRBJ2-7, with TRBD1 matching over 9 bases. This CDR3 is built from 14 residues. V lost 5 bases and J lost 2; bases outside the gene matches: 4. Per the germline V gene, CDR1 is MNHNY and CDR2 is SVGAGI (reference sequence). CDR3 in amino acids: CASSPYRGPYEQYF. CDR3 bases: TGTGCCAGCAGTCCATACAGGGGGCCCTACGAGCAGTACTTC.

The rearrangement uses TRBV28 and TRBJ1-5, with D perhaps TRBD1 (5 bases). V lost 6 bases and J 0 bases, leaving 12 bases between the germline ends. The CDR3 spans 15 residues. Germline CDR1 reads MDHEN; CDR2 reads SYDVKM. The CDR3, as DNA: TGTGCCAGCAGCCGGGACGGTCCTAGCAATCAGCCCCAGCATTTT. It encodes CASSRDGPSNQPQHF.